This TCR beta chain was captured by sequencing in a study of shared clonotypes between healthy human individuals. At the level of the study: Three plates were used per donor for CD4 naive, three for CD4 memory, two for CD8 naive and one for CD8 memory. Findings of the study overall: Blood was the only sampled material, and tissue repertoires likely differ. Generation of non-shared clonotypes was less probable than generation of clonotypes shared by all four donors. An effect of sequencing depth on clonotype sharing among donors was expected.

In the case of this clone: The antigen is unknown.

Libraries were prepared by immunoSEQ multiplex PCR; TCRdb keeps only in-frame clonotypes and omits some of them. In the table there are about 1 million clones, around 74% of which are singletons. V lost 6 bases and J lost 6, with 14 bases in between. The CDR3 runs 13 residues. Germline CDR1 is MDHEN and CDR2 is SYDVKM. The sequence derives from a man younger than 30 in good health. Sequencing input: memory CD4+ T cells sorted from blood. Indicated subset: CD45RA-negative fraction. The chain links TRBV28 to TRBJ1-1, with a tentative D call TRBD1 (5 bases). The CDR3 sequence: CASSLGGRAEAFF. The CDR3 DNA sequence: TGTGCCAGCAGCCTGGGGGGTCGGGCTGAAGCTTTCTTT.